Sequencing of this TCR beta chain was carried out in a study of T-cell reconstitution after alpha-beta-depleted transplantation in children. The study's findings and limits: Alpha-beta T cells present about two months after transplant were reported to originate from several hundred expanded graft clones.

V lost 4 bases, J lost 0 bases, and 14 bases stayed unmatched. Germline V lookup: CDR1 DFQATT, CDR2 SNEGSKA (reference sequence). This CDR3 contains 17 residues. Comment on this clonotype: The antigen is not known.

Preparation of the TCRbeta library involved a method that used unique molecular identifiers. TCRdb independently ran MiXCR on the PCR reads; one entry per CDR3 protein. Found here are hundreds of thousands of distinct CDR3 sequences, roughly 23% of them singletons; the top ten hold 13% to 15%. V is TRBV20-1 and J is TRBJ2-5, with 7 bases lining up with TRBD2. This TCR was recovered from a boy younger than two who had a stem cell transplant for acute myeloid leukemia, so the T cells may come from the graft donor. The starting material was PBMCs, mostly from graft donor cells, obtained 360 days after TCRalphabeta/CD19-depleted stem cell transplant. In DNA form, the CDR3 reads TGCAGTGCTAACGGACTAGAAAATCCGGCAAACCAAGAGACCCAGTACTTC. Protein product: CSANGLENPANQETQYF.